The 9 T cell receptor beta chains listed next were all sequenced from one sample in a study of blood T cell repertoires in COVID-19 (dated by TCRdb to 2018 to 2020). Receptor amplification or capture employed the immunoSEQ multiplex PCR assay. Sourced from immuneACCESS, this table was stored by TCRdb with only in-frame sequences that have V and J called. A share of the clones is absent; for the studies checked, an unresolved V gene accounts for under half, and the remainder has no known explanation. This sample gives 60,000 to 70,000 clones in total; 74% of them show up just once. The ten largest account for approximately 30% of the sample. The specimen sequenced was peripheral blood. These TCRs come from an elderly woman with acute or convalescent COVID-19.

The rearrangement joins TRBV3-1 (or the pseudogene TRBV3-2) to TRBJ2-7, with 11 bases fitting TRBD2. CDR1 is LGHDT and CDR2 is YNNKEL in the germline V gene (reference sequence). The CDR3 consists of 18 residues. V dropped 1 base and J dropped 0; count of bases not matched to a gene: 8. The CDR3 DNA reads TGTGCCAGCAGCCAAGGACTTTCTAGCGGGAGGACCTCCTACGAGCAGTACTTC. It encodes CASSQGLSSGRTSYEQYF.

This rearrangement joins TRBV19 to TRBJ2-2; 7 bases align to TRBD2. Trimming cost V 3 bases and J 2 bases; bases outside gene matches: 6. Per germline, CDR1 LNHDA and CDR2 SQIVND (reference sequence). The CDR3 is made up of 16 amino acids. The CDR3: CASSIKLAVNTGELFF. CDR3 coding DNA: TGTGCCAGTAGTATTAAGCTAGCGGTAAACACCGGGGAGCTGTTTTTT.

The chain carries TRBV11-3 and TRBJ2-7; a weak D match, TRBD2 (6 bases). The V end was cut by 8 bases, the J end by 0 bases, with 14 bases between. Germline V gene data show CDR1 as SGHNT and CDR2 as YENEEA. CDR3 size: 14 residues. The CDR3 is CASSGGPSSYEQYF. The CDR3 nucleotides are TGTGCCAGCTCCGGGGGTCCCAGCTCCTACGAGCAGTACTTC. The whole variable domain, remainder taken from reference TRBV11-3 and TRBJ2-7, is EAGVVQSPRYKIIEKKQPVAFWCNPISGHNTLYWYLQNLGQGPELLIRYENEEAVDDSQLPKDRFSAERLKGVDSTLKIQPAELGDSAVYLCASSGGPSSYEQYFGPGTRLTVT.

The V and J genes are TRBV7-9 and TRBJ1-2; 10 nucleotides agree with TRBD1. CDR1 SEHNR and CDR2 FQNEAQ come from the germline V gene (reference sequence). The CDR3 spans 18 residues. With V trimmed by 0 bases and J by 4 bases, 11 bases remained unmatched. CDR3 in amino acids: CASSLAATGGTLPYGYTF. The DNA for the CDR3 is TGTGCCAGCAGCTTAGCGGCGACAGGGGGCACCCTTCCCTATGGCTACACCTTC.

The genes are TRBV21-1 and TRBJ1-5. TRBV21-1 is described as a pseudogene. The CDR3 consists of 15 residues. Here the CDR3 reads CASSKDWGEGQPQHF. The CDR3 DNA is TGTGCCAGCAGCAAAGATTGGGGGGAGGGTCAGCCCCAGCATTTT.

In nucleotides, the CDR3 is TGTGCCAGCAGCCAGAACCCTGGGCAGCACCAAGAGACCCAGTACTTC. It translates to CASSQNPGQHQETQYF. This chain uses TRBV3-1 (or the pseudogene TRBV3-2) with TRBJ2-5; no reliable D call. The germline gives CDR1 LGHDT, CDR2 YNNKEL (reference sequence). CDR3 size: 16 residues. V shed 3 bases and J shed 0 bases, with 14 bases lying between them.

This clone was picked up a small number of times. The V gene is TRBV28, the J gene TRBJ2-7, with 9 bases lining up with TRBD1. Germline V gene lookup returns CDR1 MDHEN and CDR2 SYDVKM. The CDR3 has 15 residues. V dropped 1 base and J dropped 5; count of bases not matched to a gene: 6. Written as DNA, the CDR3 is TGTGCCAGCAGTTTATCGGGGACAGGGTTAGACGAGCAGTACTTC. The encoded protein is CASSLSGTGLDEQYF.

This clone was recorded a few times. J is TRBJ1-1 and V is TRBV28, with D possibly matching TRBD1 (5 bases). V was cut by 8 bases and J by 5 bases, with 15 bases left in between. CDR1 MDHEN and CDR2 SYDVKM come from the germline V gene. The CDR3 has 13 residues. The CDR3, as DNA: TGTGCCAGCGAGTGGGGGGGGACGACTGAAGCTTTCTTT. This encodes CASEWGGTTEAFF. The complete variable domain, with remaining parts taken from reference TRBV28 and TRBJ1-1, reads DVKVTQSSRYLVKRTGEKVFLECVQDMDHENMFWYRQDPGLGLRLIYFSYDVKMKEKGDIPEGYSVSREKKERFSLILESASTNQTSMYLCASEWGGTTEAFFGQGTRLTVV.

There are a few counts of this clone. The chain couples TRBV9 to TRBJ2-3, with 13 bases fitting TRBD2. Germline lookup yields CDR1 SGDLS and CDR2 YYNGEE. Trimming took 4 bases from V and 6 from J; bases not matched to a gene: 5. CDR3 length equals 15 residues. In DNA, the CDR3 is TGTGCCAGCAGCCTACGGACTAGCGGGAGTGATACGCAGTATTTT. Translating it yields CASSLRTSGSDTQYF.